These 20 T cell receptor beta chains share one sample of origin, sequenced in a study of post-analysis software for immune sequencing data. Study-level results: Patients showed TRBV5-6, TRBV5-1 and TRBV20-1 among 4 or 5 TRBV segments more frequent than in controls.

Tagging with unique molecular identifiers was a feature of the TCR beta cDNA libraries. A single record per CDR3 protein comes from TCRdb applying MiXCR to the PCR reads. Altogether hundreds of thousands of distinct CDR3 sequences are present, roughly 29% being singletons, with the ten largest covering around 0.6%. Their antigens remain unidentified. Input material: blood. These receptors all come from a girl under 18 with multiple sclerosis.

This clonotype showed up just a few times. The V call is TRBV5-6, the J call TRBJ2-3; TRBD1 matches 9 bases. The CDR3 is made up of 15 amino acids. V shed 3 bases and J 8 bases; nucleotides not matched to a gene: 10. The germline CDR1 and CDR2 sequences are SGHDT and YYEEEE. Written as DNA, the CDR3 is TGTGCCAGCAGCTCTCCGGGACAGGGCCCAAGTACGCAGTATTTT. Protein sequence: CASSSPGQGPSTQYF.

The V gene is TRBV7-9, the J gene TRBJ2-1; 10 bases map to TRBD2. The J call may not be correct, given that the DNA end is closer to TRBJ2-7. Germline assignment: CDR1 SEHNR and CDR2 FQNEAQ (reference sequence). There are 16 residues in the CDR3. The CDR3 DNA sequence: TGTGCCAGCAGCCCCCCGGTAGCGGGGGGTATAAATGAGCAGTACTTC. The encoded protein is CASSPPVAGGINEQYF.

This clonotype came up a few times. This sequence joins TRBV9 and TRBJ2-6, with D tentatively TRBD1 or TRBD2 (5 bases each). The V gene's germline CDR1 is SGDLS and CDR2 YYNGEE. The CDR3 sequence is 19 residues long. The V gene lost 3 bases and the J gene lost 1 base, with 20 bases spanning the gap. In DNA form, the CDR3 reads TGTGCCAGCAGCGACCCGGCCGGGACCAGGCAGTCTGGGGCCAACGTCCTGACTTTC. It yields the protein CASSDPAGTRQSGANVLTF.

A few counts support this clonotype. The gene calls are TRBV18 and TRBJ2-5; D call uncertain. This CDR3 contains 14 residues. V lost 3 bases, J lost 4 bases, and 12 bases lay in between. Germline V gene sequence: CDR1 KGHSH, CDR2 LQKENI. This CDR3 is CASSPGRWIETQYF. CDR3 bases: TGTGCCAGCTCACCTGGACGGTGGATAGAGACCCAGTACTTC.

The J gene is TRBJ2-3, the V gene TRBV5-6; D possibly corresponds to TRBD1 (7 bases). This CDR3 contains 16 residues. Trimming cost V 3 bases and J 3 bases, with 17 bases left between them. The germline V gene encodes CDR1 SGHDT and CDR2 YYEEEE. CDR3 sequence reads: CASSSRGDWRTDTQYF. The CDR3, as DNA: TGTGCCAGCAGCTCCAGGGGGGACTGGAGAACAGATACGCAGTATTTT.

The V and J genes are TRBV12-3 or TRBV12-4 and TRBJ2-3; the D gene is possibly TRBD2 (7 bases). Trimming shortened V by 6 bases and J by 4 bases, and 17 bases separated the two germline ends. The CDR3 consists of 15 residues. CDR3 region: CASRQGGVQADTQYF. CDR3 coding DNA: TGTGCCAGCAGGCAAGGGGGGGTGCAGGCAGATACGCAGTATTTT.

This sequence joins TRBV6-1 and TRBJ2-5, with 10 nucleotides matching TRBD2. The CDR3 length is 16 residues. Germline V gene lookup returns CDR1 MNHNS and CDR2 SASEGT. V gave up 8 bases and J gave up 4 bases; unmatched junction bases: 13. The CDR3 protein is CASWDSGGPPRETQYF. The CDR3 nucleotides read TGTGCCAGCTGGGATAGCGGGGGGCCCCCTCGAGAGACCCAGTACTTC.

The chain employs TRBV5-6 and TRBJ2-3, with 9 bases matching TRBD2. The ends lost 0 bases at V and 2 bases at J; junction bases unmatched: 4. This CDR3 is 16 amino acids long. CDR1 and CDR2 from the germline V gene are SGHDT and YYEEEE. For the CDR3, the DNA is TGTGCCAGCAGCTTGGGCCTAGCGGGAATCACAGATACGCAGTATTTT. Translating it yields CASSLGLAGITDTQYF.

The rearrangement links TRBV11-2 to TRBJ2-3; 14 positions match TRBD2. Per the germline V gene, CDR1 is SGHAT and CDR2 is FQNNGV. Unmatched junction bases numbered 5, after V lost 4 bases and J lost 2 bases. This CDR3 spans 17 amino acids. The CDR3 DNA reads TGTGCCAGCAGCTCTTGGACTAGCGGGGGGCCCACAGATACGCAGTATTTT. It is translated as CASSSWTSGGPTDTQYF. Combining the CDR3 with reference TRBV11-2 and TRBJ2-3 gives the whole variable domain EAGVAQSPRYKIIEKRQSVAFWCNPISGHATLYWYQQILGQGPKLLIQFQNNGVVDDSQLPKDRFSAERLKGVDSTLKIQPAKLEDSAVYLCASSSWTSGGPTDTQYFGPGTRLTVL.

The chain couples TRBV11-2 to TRBJ2-2, with 10 bases matching TRBD2. Germline CDR1 and CDR2: SGHAT and FQNNGV. Trimming at V came to 5 bases and at J to 6 bases, leaving 12 bases not matched to a gene. The CDR3 loop spans 17 amino acids. CDR3 sequence: CASSPPPGTSAPGELFF. As DNA, the CDR3 is TGTGCCAGCAGCCCCCCACCGGGGACTAGCGCCCCCGGGGAGCTGTTTTTT.

Worth noting for this clonotype: A clone one base away is much larger, so this may be a read error. The V call is TRBV6-4, the J call TRBJ2-1; TRBD2 matches 9 bases. The length of the CDR3 is 15 residues. With 4 bases clipped from V and 9 bases from J, the junction kept 10 bases outside the gene matches. The germline V gene has CDR1 MRHNA and CDR2 SNTAGT. As DNA, the CDR3 is TGTGCCAGCAGTGCGGGATTAGCGGGGGAGGGTGAGCAGTTCTTC. This encodes CASSAGLAGEGEQFF.

A remark on this clonotype: A read error may account for a junction end that differs from germline. The chain employs TRBV7-2 and TRBJ1-6; D uncertain. The CDR3 is 14 amino acids. The germline V gene encodes CDR1 SGHTA and CDR2 FQGNSA. Here the CDR3 reads CASSLAGSDSPPHF. The DNA of the CDR3 is TGTGCCAGCAGCTTAGCTGGCAGCGATTCACCCCCCCACTTT.

Ten or more counts support this clonotype. V usage is TRBV6-6 and J usage is TRBJ2-7; TRBD2 agrees at 9 bases. The germline CDR1 and CDR2 sequences are MNHNY and SVGAGI (reference sequence). The CDR3 contains 15 residues. Unmatched junction bases numbered 5, after V lost 0 bases and J lost 5 bases. The DNA of the CDR3 is TGTGCCAGCAGTTACTCGTCTAGCGGGATCGACGAGCAGTACTTC. Translating it yields CASSYSSSGIDEQYF.

The J gene is TRBJ2-7, the V gene TRBV4-3, with D possibly TRBD2 on 6 matching bases. V lost 1 base to trimming and J lost 6 bases, with 22 bases between them. The CDR3 runs to 17 residues. From germline, CDR1 is LGHNA and CDR2 YSLEER. Written as DNA, the CDR3 is TGCGCCAGCAGCCAAGGAGGATCTCGCGGGAAATTAGTCGAGCAGTACTTC. It is translated as CASSQGGSRGKLVEQYF.

The V and J genes are TRBV6-5 and TRBJ2-3; 7 positions match TRBD1. V was pared by 5 bases and J by 3 bases, with 8 bases of the junction left unmatched. CDR1 is MNHEY, CDR2 SVGAGI, per germline. The CDR3 loop spans 15 amino acids. DNA for the CDR3: TGTGCCAGCAGTCCAGACAGGGTGGGAACAGATACGCAGTATTTT. Translated: CASSPDRVGTDTQYF.

About this clonotype: The junction and the germline gene differ at one end; a read error may be behind it. The chain has TRBV5-5 and TRBJ2-1; 12 bases map to TRBD2. The germline gives CDR1 SGHKS, CDR2 YYEKEE (reference sequence). The CDR3 extends over 18 amino acids. CDR3 protein: CACSYRLAGDTSYNEQFF. The CDR3 nucleotides read TGTGCCTGCAGCTACCGACTAGCGGGGGACACCTCCTACAATGAGCAGTTCTTC.

This clonotype was observed a handful of times. The chain recombines TRBV20-1 with TRBJ2-3; 11 bases are a match to TRBD2. Germline V gene lookup returns CDR1 DFQATT and CDR2 SNEGSKA (reference sequence). The CDR3 extends over 16 amino acids. With 6 bases clipped from V and 0 bases from J, the junction kept 8 bases outside the gene matches. In nucleotides, the CDR3 is TGCAGTGCCTTGCCCACTAGCGGGAGAAGCACAGATACGCAGTATTTT. Translation gives CSALPTSGRSTDTQYF.

The sample holds a few counts of this clonotype. The CDR3 coding sequence is TGTGCCAGCTTCTCCGGGACAGGTTACAATGAGCAGTTCTTC. It is translated as CASFSGTGYNEQFF. This chain uses TRBV18 with TRBJ2-1; 8 bases map to TRBD1. The germline gives CDR1 KGHSH, CDR2 LQKENI. This CDR3 region has 14 residues. The J segment lost 4 bases and the V segment lost 7 bases, leaving 6 bases of the junction unmatched.

This clonotype was counted between two and nine times. The V and J genes are TRBV12-3 or TRBV12-4 and TRBJ1-5, with D perhaps TRBD1 (5 bases). Trimming removed 5 bases from V and 3 bases from J, with 17 bases in between. CDR3 size: 16 residues. This chain's CDR3 is CASSPATPGANQPQHF. DNA of the CDR3: TGTGCCAGCAGTCCAGCGACGCCCGGGGCCAATCAGCCCCAGCATTTT.

This clonotype turned up a few times. The chain employs TRBV4-1 and TRBJ2-4, with a weak D call TRBD2 (5 bases). The germline V gene encodes CDR1 MGHRA and CDR2 YSYEKL. The CDR3 is 15 residues long. Deletions cut 1 base from V and 4 bases from J, with 11 bases between. The CDR3, as DNA: TGCGCCAGCAGCCAAGCGGGCAGACTAAAAAACATTCAGTACTTC. Translating gives CASSQAGRLKNIQYF.